This section outlines one T cell receptor beta chain sequence together with its context. This clone's antigen is unknown. Base qualities are missing; no much larger clone stands one base away. These data belong to a study of a mutant IDH1 vaccine in newly diagnosed glioma (dated by TCRdb to the early 2020s). For context, the study as a whole: Of the approximately 34 treated patients, about 62% were male and about 40% were female, and a mean age of approximately 40 years was recorded. For exploratory analyses, longitudinal TCRB deep sequencing was carried out in approximately 25 treated patients wherever samples were available. Before enrollment, most patients had been given radiochemotherapy with temozolomide as standard therapy, while the rest had received either radiotherapy alone or temozolomide alone. Six visits were used for peripheral blood collection: V03 (baseline), V05, V07, V10, V12 and V13. The paper as a whole reports these results and caveats: According to the authors, sample limitations meant that analyses of patient blood samples could not be reproduced. Across multiple MHC alleles, vaccine-induced immune responses were seen in 85% to 95% of patients. Availability determined which PBMC samples were chosen for TCRB deep sequencing. Pseudoprogression seemed to be unrelated to changes in the top peripheral T cell clonotypes found by TCRB sequencing.

Read against the paper, the sample's time point label means: baseline, week 1 (first vaccination visit). Reading the label with the study, this specimen's treatment or condition is: pre-vaccination baseline after standard-of-care therapy. Newly diagnosed WHO grade 3 or 4 IDH1-mutant astrocytomas showing loss of nuclear ATRX were present in the donors. The samples were drawn from NOA16, a multicentre, single-arm, open-label phase I trial in Germany that tested a mutant IDH1 peptide vaccine in humans for the first time. Blood drawn at visit V03 was used as the baseline sample for immunogenicity testing. The DNeasy Blood and Tissue Kit was used to extract genomic DNA from EDTA blood for TCRB sequencing. The method was the immunoSEQ multiplex PCR assay. Rearranged TCR beta chain sequences were amplified with the hsTCRB Kit following the manufacturer's protocol. Sequencing of TCRB libraries was carried out on an Illumina MiSeq. Per the authors' processing: Demultiplexing, trimming and gene mapping were performed with the kit vendor's proprietary platform. In its TCRdb copy, this immuneACCESS table keeps in-frame sequences only and misses some clones. Where compared with another copy, unresolved V genes explain less than half of these, and the others have no known cause. V and J calls and clone size are given by that table; D and trimming were obtained from the DNA. The sample table holds some 95,000 clones, of which roughly 78% were seen once. The leading ten clones occupy 7.5% of the sample.

In the germline V gene (reference sequence), CDR1 corresponds to SGHNT and CDR2 to YYREEE. Trimming takes 0 bases from V and 2 bases from J, and the germline ends sit 8 bases apart. Inclusive of the bounding cysteine and phenylalanine, the CDR3 is 14 residues long. The read is trimmed to its CDR3 DNA, 42 bases read in frame from base 1. The TCR comes from a man aged 35-49 years with glioma. This material consisted of PBMCs, taken from a glioma patient treated with radiotherapy, temozolomide or both. This receptor chain uses TRBV5-4 and TRBJ2-5, with an unclear D gene assignment. The CDR3 region: CASSLVGLQETQYF. The bases read TGTGCCAGCAGCTTGGTTGGGCTACAAGAGACCCAGTACTTC.